These 9 T cell receptor beta chains were all obtained from the same sample, sequenced in a study of blood T cells in healthy people across ages. A second PCR, run for roughly 7 to 12 cycles, used a sample-barcoded 5' primer plus a J-beta primer mix. Using its own MiXCR run on the 5' RACE reads, TCRdb lists one record per CDR3 protein. The sample shows roughly 550,000 distinct CDR3 sequences, about 25% of them seen only once. The data also belong to a second study, concerning T cells of mothers and their children.

Material: blood. Source of these receptors: a boy younger than 18 in good health.

The J gene is TRBJ2-1, the V gene TRBV30; 7 bases agree with TRBD1. The CDR3 is 15 amino acids. Germline CDR1 and CDR2: GTSNPN and SVGIG (reference sequence). The trim removed 3 bases at V and 7 bases at J, leaving 12 bases unmatched. The CDR3 reads CAWSLGQGEKNEQFF. CDR3 in DNA: TGTGCCTGGAGCCTCGGCCAGGGGGAGAAGAATGAGCAGTTCTTC. Looking up the rest from reference TRBV30 and TRBJ2-1 gives the full variable domain: SQTIHQWPATLVQPVGSPLSLECTVEGTSNPNLYWYRQAAGRGLQLLFYSVGIGQISSEVPQNLSASRPQDRQFILSSKKLLLSDSGFYLCAWSLGQGEKNEQFFGPGTRLTVL.

The V call is TRBV5-1, the J call TRBJ1-1, with D possibly matching TRBD1 (6 bases). Germline V gene sequence: CDR1 SGHRS, CDR2 YFSETQ. The CDR3 totals 13 residues. CDR3 sequence (DNA): TGCGCAACAAGAGGACAGCCGAACACTGAAGCTTTCTTT. It is translated as CATRGQPNTEAFF.

On this clonotype: Sequence at one end of the junction differs from germline and may be a read error. This chain joins TRBV27 and TRBJ1-5, with D perhaps TRBD1 (6 bases). This CDR3 contains 15 residues. The germline V gene has CDR1 MNHEY and CDR2 SMNVEV (reference sequence). The CDR3: CASSPLTGSNQPQHF. CDR3 bases: TGTGCCAGCAGTCCCCTGACAGGTAGCAATCAGCCCCAACATTTT.

This clonotype occurred many times. The J gene is TRBJ2-5, the V gene TRBV29-1; a weak D match, TRBD2 (7 bases). Germline V gives CDR1 SQVTM, CDR2 ANQGSEA. V lost 8 bases and J 4 bases, leaving 17 bases between the germline ends. This CDR3 region has 13 residues. The CDR3 coding sequence is TGCAGCCTTTTCACAGGGAGGGTAGAGACCCAGTACTTC. This translates into CSLFTGRVETQYF.

A single count supports this clonotype. A junction end diverges from the germline sequence, so it may reflect a read error. This chain links TRBV29-1 with TRBJ2-2, with TRBD2 as a possible D gene (5 bases). Looked up from germline, CDR1 is SQVTM and CDR2 is ANQGSEA. This CDR3 is 11 amino acids long. The CDR3 DNA reads TGCAGCGTTTGGTACACCGGGGAGCTGCTTTTT. Translation: CSVWYTGELLF.

This clonotype was seen many times. The chain recombines TRBV7-8 with TRBJ2-3; possible D gene TRBD2, 5 bases. Germline-derived CDR1 and CDR2 are SGHVS and FQNEAQ. CDR3 size: 15 residues. V was cut by 3 bases and J by 0 bases, with 10 bases left in between. The CDR3 sequence is CASSFSGTSTDTQYF. CDR3 coding DNA: TGTGCCAGCAGCTTCAGCGGTACTAGCACAGATACGCAGTATTTT.

A few counts support this clonotype. The chain uses TRBV11-3 and TRBJ2-7; D unclear. The CDR3 is 12 amino acids. V was cut by 4 bases and J by 2 bases, with 6 bases left in between. CDR1 and CDR2 from the germline V gene are SGHNT and YENEEA. The CDR3 DNA is TGTGCCAGCAGCTCCTCAACCTACGAGCAGTACTTC. Its protein is CASSSSTYEQYF.

This clonotype occurred a few times. The junction differs from germline at one of its ends, possibly a read error. The genes are TRBV27 and TRBJ2-1; 8 bases are shared with TRBD2. Germline loops: CDR1 MNHEY, CDR2 SMNVEV (reference sequence). CDR3 size: 15 residues. The CDR3, as DNA: TGTGCCAGCAGCCCGCCGGGACTAGTAAACAAGGAGCAGTTCTTC. Its protein is CASSPPGLVNKEQFF.

This clonotype showed up just once. The chain joins TRBV5-1 to TRBJ2-7; D is unresolved. Germline CDR1 and CDR2: SGHRS and YFSETQ. The length of the CDR3 is 17 residues. V was shortened by 1 base and J by 0 bases, with 17 bases between the two germline ends. This CDR3 reads CASSLNRRSNSSYEQYF. In DNA, the CDR3 is TGCGCCAGCAGCTTGAATCGCCGTAGTAATAGCTCCTACGAGCAGTACTTC.